This record concerns one T cell receptor (beta chain) sequence. What it binds is unknown. The sample originates from a study of OX40 agonist ivuxolimab in advanced cancers. Findings and limits, study-wide: With doses of 0.1 to 3.0 mg/kg, CD4+ and CD8+ blood T cells had undergone clonal expansion by week 6. Normalized T-cell clonal expansion was also low in a subset of nonresponders. The authors did not determine the antigen specificity of the expanded peripheral T cells.

V was pared by 4 bases and J by 6 bases, with 13 bases between. Per germline, CDR1 SNHLY and CDR2 FYNNEI. The CDR3 runs 15 residues. Some clones are missing from TCRdb's copy, which holds only in-frame ones; the method was immunoSEQ multiplex PCR. The profile shows roughly 100,000 clones, 90% of them singletons. V gene TRBV2 combines with J gene TRBJ1-6, with a possible D match to TRBD1 (5 bases). The specimen was CD4+ or CD8+ T cells sorted from blood, collected in a trial of the OX40 agonist ivuxolimab. The receptor comes from an adult with an advanced solid tumor such as melanoma, head and neck, liver or kidney cancer. CDR3 sequence reads: CASSASGAANSPLHF. CDR3 DNA sequence: TGTGCCAGCAGTGCCTCCGGGGCTGCTAATTCACCCCTCCACTTT.